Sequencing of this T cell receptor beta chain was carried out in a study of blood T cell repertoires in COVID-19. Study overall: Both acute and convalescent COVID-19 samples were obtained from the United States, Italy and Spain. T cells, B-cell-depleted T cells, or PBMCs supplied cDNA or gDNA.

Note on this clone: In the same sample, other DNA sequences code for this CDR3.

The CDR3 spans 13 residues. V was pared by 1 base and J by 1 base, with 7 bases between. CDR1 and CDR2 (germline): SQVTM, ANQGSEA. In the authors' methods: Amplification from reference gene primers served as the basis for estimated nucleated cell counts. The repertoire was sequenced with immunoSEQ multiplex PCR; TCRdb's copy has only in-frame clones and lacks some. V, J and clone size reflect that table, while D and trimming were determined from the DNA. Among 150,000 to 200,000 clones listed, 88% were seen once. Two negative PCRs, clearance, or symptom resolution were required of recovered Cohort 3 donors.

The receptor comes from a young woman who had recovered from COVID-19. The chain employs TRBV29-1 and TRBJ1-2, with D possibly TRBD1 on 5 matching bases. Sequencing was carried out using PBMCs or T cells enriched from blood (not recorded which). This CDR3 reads CSVEGGDNYGYTF. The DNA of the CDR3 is TGCAGCGTTGAAGGGGGGGATAACTATGGCTACACCTTC.